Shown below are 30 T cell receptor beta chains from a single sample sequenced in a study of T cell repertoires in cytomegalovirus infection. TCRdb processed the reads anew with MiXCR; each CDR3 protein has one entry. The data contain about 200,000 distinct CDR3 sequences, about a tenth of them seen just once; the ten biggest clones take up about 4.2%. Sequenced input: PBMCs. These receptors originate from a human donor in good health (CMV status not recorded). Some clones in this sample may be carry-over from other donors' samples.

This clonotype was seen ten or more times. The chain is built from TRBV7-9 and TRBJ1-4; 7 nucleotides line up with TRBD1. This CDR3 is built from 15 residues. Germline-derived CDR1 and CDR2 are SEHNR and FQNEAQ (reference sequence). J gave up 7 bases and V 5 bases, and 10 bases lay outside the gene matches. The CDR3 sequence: CASSLRDSGSEKLFF. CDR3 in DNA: TGTGCCAGCAGCCTCCGGGACAGCGGCAGTGAAAAACTGTTTTTT.

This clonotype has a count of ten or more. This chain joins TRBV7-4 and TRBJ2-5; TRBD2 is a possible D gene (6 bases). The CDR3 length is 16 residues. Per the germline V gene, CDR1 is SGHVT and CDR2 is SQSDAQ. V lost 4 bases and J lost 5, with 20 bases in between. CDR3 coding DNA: TGTGCCAGCAGCTCGGGAGACGGAGAGTTCCGGGAGACCCAGTACTTC. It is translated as CASSSGDGEFRETQYF.

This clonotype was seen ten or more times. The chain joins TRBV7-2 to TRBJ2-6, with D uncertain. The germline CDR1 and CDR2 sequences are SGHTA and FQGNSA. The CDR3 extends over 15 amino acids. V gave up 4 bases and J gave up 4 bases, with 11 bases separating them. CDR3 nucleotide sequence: TGTGCCAGCAGCTCCTGGGGTGGCGGGGCCAACGTCCTGACTTTC. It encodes CASSSWGGGANVLTF.

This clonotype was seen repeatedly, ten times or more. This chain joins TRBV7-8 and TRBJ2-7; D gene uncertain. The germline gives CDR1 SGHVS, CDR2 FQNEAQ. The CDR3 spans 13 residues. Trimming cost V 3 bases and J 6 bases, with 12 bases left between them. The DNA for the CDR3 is TGTGCCAGCAGCTTTGGTAGTGGCACCGAGCAGTACTTC. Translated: CASSFGSGTEQYF. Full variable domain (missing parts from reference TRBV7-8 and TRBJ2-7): GAGVSQSPRYKVAKRGQDVALRCDPISGHVSLFWYQQALGQGPEFLTYFQNEAQLDKSGLPSDRFFAERPEGSVSTLKIQRTQQEDSAVYLCASSFGSGTEQYFGPGTRLTVT.

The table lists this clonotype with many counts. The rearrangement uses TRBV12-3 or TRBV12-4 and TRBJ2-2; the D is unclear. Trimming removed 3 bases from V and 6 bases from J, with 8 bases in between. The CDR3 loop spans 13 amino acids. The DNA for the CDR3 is TGTGCCAGCAGTTTGTTAAGGGCCGGGGAGCTGTTTTTT. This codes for CASSLLRAGELFF.

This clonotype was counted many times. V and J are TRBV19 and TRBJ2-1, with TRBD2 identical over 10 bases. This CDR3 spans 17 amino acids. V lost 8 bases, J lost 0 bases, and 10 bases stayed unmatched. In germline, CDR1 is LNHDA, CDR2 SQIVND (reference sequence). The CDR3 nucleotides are TGTGCCAGTGCCCCGATAGCGGGAGGTTACTCCTACAATGAGCAGTTCTTC. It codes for CASAPIAGGYSYNEQFF.

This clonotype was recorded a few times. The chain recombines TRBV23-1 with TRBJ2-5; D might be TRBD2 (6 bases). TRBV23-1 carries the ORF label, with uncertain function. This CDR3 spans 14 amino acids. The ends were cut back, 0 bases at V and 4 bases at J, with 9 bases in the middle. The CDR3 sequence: CASSQSVGGETQYF. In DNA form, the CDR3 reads TGCGCCAGCAGTCAATCTGTGGGGGGAGAGACCCAGTACTTC.

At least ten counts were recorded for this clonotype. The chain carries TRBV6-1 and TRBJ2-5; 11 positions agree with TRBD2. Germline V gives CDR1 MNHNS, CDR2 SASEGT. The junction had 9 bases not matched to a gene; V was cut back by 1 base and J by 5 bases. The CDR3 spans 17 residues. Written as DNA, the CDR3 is TGTGCCAGCAGTGAAGAGGGAGTAGCGGGGGGGCGGGAGACCCAGTACTTC. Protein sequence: CASSEEGVAGGRETQYF.

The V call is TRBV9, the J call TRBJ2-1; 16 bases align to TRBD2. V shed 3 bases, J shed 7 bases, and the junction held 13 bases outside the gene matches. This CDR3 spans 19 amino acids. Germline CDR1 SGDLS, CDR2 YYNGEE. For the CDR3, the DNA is TGTGCCAGCAGCGCTCCGGGACTAGCGGGAGGGGGGGTCCTTAATGAGCAGTTCTTC. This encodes CASSAPGLAGGGVLNEQFF.

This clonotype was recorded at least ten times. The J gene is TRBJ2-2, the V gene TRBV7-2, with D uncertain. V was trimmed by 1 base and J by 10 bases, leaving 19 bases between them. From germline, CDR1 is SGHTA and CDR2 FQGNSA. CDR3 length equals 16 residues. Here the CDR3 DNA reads TGTGCCAGCAGCTTAGGAACCGGGCCGACTGGGAAGGAGCTGTTTTTT. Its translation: CASSLGTGPTGKELFF.

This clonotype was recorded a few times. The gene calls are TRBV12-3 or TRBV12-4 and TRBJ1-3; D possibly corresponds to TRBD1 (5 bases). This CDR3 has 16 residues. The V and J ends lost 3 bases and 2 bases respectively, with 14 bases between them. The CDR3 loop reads CASSFGSRVAGNTIYF. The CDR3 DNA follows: TGTGCCAGCAGTTTCGGAAGCAGGGTGGCTGGAAACACCATATATTTT.

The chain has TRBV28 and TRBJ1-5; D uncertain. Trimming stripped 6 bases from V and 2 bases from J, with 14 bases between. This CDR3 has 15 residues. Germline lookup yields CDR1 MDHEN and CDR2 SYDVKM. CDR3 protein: CASRTPYRGNQPQHF. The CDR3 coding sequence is TGTGCCAGCAGAACTCCTTATCGGGGCAATCAGCCCCAGCATTTT.

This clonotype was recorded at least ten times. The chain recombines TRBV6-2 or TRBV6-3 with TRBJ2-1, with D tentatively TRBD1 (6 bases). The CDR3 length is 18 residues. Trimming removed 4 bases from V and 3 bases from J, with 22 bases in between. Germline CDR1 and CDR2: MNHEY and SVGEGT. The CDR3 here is CASSLTTGPISHYNEQFF. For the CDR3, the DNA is TGTGCCAGCAGTTTAACGACAGGCCCCATTTCCCACTACAATGAGCAGTTCTTC.

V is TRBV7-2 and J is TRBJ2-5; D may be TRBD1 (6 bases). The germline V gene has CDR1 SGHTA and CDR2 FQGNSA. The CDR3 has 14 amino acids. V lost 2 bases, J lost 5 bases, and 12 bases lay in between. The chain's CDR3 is CASSLFGGEETQYF. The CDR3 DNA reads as TGTGCCAGCAGCTTATTTGGGGGCGAGGAGACCCAGTACTTC.

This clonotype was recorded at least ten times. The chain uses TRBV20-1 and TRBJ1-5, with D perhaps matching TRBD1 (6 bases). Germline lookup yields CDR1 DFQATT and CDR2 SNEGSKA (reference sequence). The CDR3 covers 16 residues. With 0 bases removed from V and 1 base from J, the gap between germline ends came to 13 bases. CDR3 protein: CSARDAGAVSNQPQHF. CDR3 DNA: TGCAGTGCTAGAGATGCAGGGGCGGTAAGCAATCAGCCCCAGCATTTT.

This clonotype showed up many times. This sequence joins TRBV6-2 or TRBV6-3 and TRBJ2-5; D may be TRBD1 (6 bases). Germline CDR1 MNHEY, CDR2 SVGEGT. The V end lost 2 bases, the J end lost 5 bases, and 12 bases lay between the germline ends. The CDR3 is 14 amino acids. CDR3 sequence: CASSYTGLRETQYF. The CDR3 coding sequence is TGTGCCAGCAGTTACACAGGGTTGAGGGAGACCCAGTACTTC.

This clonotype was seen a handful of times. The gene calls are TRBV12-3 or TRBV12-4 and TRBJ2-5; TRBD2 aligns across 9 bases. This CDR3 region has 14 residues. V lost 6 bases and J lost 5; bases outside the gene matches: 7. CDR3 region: CASSWTSAVETQYF. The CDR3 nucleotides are TGTGCCAGCAGCTGGACTAGCGCCGTGGAGACCCAGTACTTC.

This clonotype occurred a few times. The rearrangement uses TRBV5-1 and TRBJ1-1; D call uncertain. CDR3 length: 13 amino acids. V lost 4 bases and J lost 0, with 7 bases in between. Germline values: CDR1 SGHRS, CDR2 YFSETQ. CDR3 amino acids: CASSRNLNTEAFF. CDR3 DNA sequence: TGCGCCAGCAGCCGAAATTTGAACACTGAAGCTTTCTTT.

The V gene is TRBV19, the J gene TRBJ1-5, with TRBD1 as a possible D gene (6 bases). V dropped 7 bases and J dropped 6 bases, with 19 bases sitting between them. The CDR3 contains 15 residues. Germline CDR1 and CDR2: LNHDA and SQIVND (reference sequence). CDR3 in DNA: TGTGCCAGTACCACTACCTTACAGGGAATTCAGCCCCAGCATTTT. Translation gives CASTTTLQGIQPQHF.

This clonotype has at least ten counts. In DNA, the CDR3 is TGTGCCAGCAGTGGGACAGGAAGGAGCCAGCCCCAGCATTTT. This encodes CASSGTGRSQPQHF. The chain has TRBV28 and TRBJ1-5; 8 positions agree with TRBD1. J lost 7 bases, V lost 5 bases, and 7 bases had no gene match. The germline V gene has CDR1 MDHEN and CDR2 SYDVKM. The CDR3 is 14 amino acids.

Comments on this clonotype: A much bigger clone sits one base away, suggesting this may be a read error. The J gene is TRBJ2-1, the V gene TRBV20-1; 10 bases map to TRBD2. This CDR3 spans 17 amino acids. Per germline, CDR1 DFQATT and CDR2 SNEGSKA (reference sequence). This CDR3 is CSARDVSGRTAYSEQFF. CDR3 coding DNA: TGCAGTGCTAGAGATGTTAGCGGGAGGACGGCCTACAGTGAGCAGTTCTTC.

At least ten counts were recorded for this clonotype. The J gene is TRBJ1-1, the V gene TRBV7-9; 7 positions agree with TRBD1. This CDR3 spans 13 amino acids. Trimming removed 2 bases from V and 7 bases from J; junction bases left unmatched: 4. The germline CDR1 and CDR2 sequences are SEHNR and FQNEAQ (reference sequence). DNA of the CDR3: TGTGCCAGCAGCTTAAACAGGGGCGATGAAGCTTTCTTT. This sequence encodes CASSLNRGDEAFF.

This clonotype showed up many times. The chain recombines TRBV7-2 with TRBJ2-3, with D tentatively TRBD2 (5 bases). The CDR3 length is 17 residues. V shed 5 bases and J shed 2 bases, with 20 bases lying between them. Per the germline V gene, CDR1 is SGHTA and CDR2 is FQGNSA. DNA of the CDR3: TGTGCCAGCAGCCCCCCGACTACGCTTTGGGTCACAGATACGCAGTATTTT. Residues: CASSPPTTLWVTDTQYF.

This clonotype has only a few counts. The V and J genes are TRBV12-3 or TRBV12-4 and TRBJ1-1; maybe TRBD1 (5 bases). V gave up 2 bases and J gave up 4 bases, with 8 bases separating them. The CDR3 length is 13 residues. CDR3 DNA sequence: TGTGCCAGCAGTTTATCAGGGATCACTGAAGCTTTCTTT. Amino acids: CASSLSGITEAFF.

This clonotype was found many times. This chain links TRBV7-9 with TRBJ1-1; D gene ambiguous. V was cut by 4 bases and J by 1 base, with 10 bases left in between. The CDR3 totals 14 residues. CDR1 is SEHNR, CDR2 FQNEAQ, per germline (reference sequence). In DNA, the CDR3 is TGTGCCAGCAGCTCGCTTAATGGGAACACTGAAGCTTTCTTT. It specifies CASSSLNGNTEAFF.

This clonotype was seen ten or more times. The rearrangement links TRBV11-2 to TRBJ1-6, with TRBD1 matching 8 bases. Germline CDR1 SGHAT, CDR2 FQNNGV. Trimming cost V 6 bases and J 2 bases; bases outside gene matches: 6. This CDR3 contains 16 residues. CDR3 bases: TGTGCCAGCAGGCGGACAGGGATACCCTATAATTCACCCCTCCACTTT. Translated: CASRRTGIPYNSPLHF.

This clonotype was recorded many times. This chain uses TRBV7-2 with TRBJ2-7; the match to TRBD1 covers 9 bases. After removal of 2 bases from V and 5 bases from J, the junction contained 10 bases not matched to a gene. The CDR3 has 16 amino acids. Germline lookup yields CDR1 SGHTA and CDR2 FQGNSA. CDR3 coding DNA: TGTGCCAGCAGCTTACCGACCGGGACAGGGCTAGACGAGCAGTACTTC. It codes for CASSLPTGTGLDEQYF. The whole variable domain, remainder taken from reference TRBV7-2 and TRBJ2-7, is GAGVSQSPSNKVTEKGKDVELRCDPISGHTALYWYRQSLGQGLEFLIYFQGNSAPDKSGLPSDRFSAERTGGSVSTLTIQRTQQEDSAVYLCASSLPTGTGLDEQYFGPGTRLTVT.

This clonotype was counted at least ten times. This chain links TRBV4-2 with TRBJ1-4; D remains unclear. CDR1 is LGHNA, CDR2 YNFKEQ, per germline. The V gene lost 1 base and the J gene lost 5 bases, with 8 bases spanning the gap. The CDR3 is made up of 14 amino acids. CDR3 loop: CASSQGERNEKLFF. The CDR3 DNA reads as TGTGCCAGCAGCCAAGGAGAAAGAAATGAAAAACTGTTTTTT.

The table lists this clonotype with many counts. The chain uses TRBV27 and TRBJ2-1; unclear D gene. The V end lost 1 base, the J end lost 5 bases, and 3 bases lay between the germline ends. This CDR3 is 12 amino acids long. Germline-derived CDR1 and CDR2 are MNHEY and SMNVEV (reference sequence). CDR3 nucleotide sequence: TGTGCCAGCAGTTTATACGACAATGAGCAGTTCTTC. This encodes CASSLYDNEQFF.

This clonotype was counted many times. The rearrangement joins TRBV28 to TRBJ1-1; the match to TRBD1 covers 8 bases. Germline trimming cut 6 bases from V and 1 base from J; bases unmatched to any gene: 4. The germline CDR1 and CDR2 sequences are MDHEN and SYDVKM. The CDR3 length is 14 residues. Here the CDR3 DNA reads TGTGCCAGCAGGCTCAGGGGGCCGAACACTGAAGCTTTCTTT. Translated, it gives CASRLRGPNTEAFF.